This T cell receptor beta chain was recorded in a study of cytomegalovirus exposure and HLA in healthy donors. Study-wide results and limits: Later on, analysis showed that most CMV-associated TCR beta chains appeared to be HLA-restricted. CMV serostatus alone was available as immune exposure information. Later genetic work tied a missense DCLRE1C variant to beta-chain V and J trimming.

To note about this clone: The antigen is not known.

Vbeta (60) and Jbeta (13) primers were used in the PCR. Authors' methods: Later reanalysis found approximately 76 million unique TCR beta chains, some 10 million of them shared. TCRdb's table, derived via immunoSEQ multiplex PCR, lists solely in-frame clones and lacks some. V and J calls and clone size are copied from that table; D and trimming were computed from the DNA. The profile shows approximately 190,000 clones, approximately 84% of them singletons. The germline V gene has CDR1 LGHNA and CDR2 YNFKEQ. Trimming pared 0 bases from V and 6 bases from J, leaving 6 bases between. The CDR3 has 12 amino acids.

The clonotype originates from a woman between 45 and 60 years old in good health and CMV-seropositive. Sequencing was done on a sample of PBMCs. The chain employs TRBV4-2 and TRBJ2-7; no firm D call. CDR3 protein: CASSQDGAEQYF. In nucleotides, the CDR3 is TGTGCCAGCAGCCAAGACGGAGCCGAGCAGTACTTC.